This T cell receptor (beta chain) was identified in a study of blood T cell repertoires in COVID-19 (dated by TCRdb to between 2020 and 2021). With regard to the full study: Samples covering the acute and convalescent phases of COVID-19 were provided by collaborators in the United States, Italy and Spain. The material from the prospective study consisted of cDNA or gDNA derived from T cells, B-cell-depleted T cells, or PBMCs. Subjects who had been exposed to COVID-19, were actively infected with it, or had recovered from it provided the deeply sampled blood TCRbeta repertoires that made up the dataset. The repertoires were made available in a free public database intended to serve as a resource for research on the immune response to SARS-CoV-2. Samples came from the ongoing ImmuneRACE study (first 160 participants) plus 1,254 subjects from 6 global collaborators. Sample metadata almost always included a de-identified subject ID, COVID-19 status, age in years and sex. HLA class I and class II types, where available, came from metadata supplied by the sample provider rather than from assay-based typing.

Participants in the prospective study were aged about 18 to 95 years, lived in about two dozen United States geographic areas, and enrolled through a virtual design. Cohort assignment in the prospective study relied on participant-reported clinical history from a screening survey and a study questionnaire. Exposed participants had been in contact, within 2 weeks of entering the study, with a person who had a PCR-confirmed or clinician-diagnosed case of COVID-19. In the prospective study, whole blood, serum and a nasopharyngeal or oropharyngeal swab were collected from each participant by mobile phlebotomists. Prospective study participants could optionally give additional blood draws and questionnaires over a 2-month period. Before DNA extraction, blood samples from the prospective study were shipped at room temperature or frozen. TCRbeta CDR3 regions were amplified from genomic DNA by means of the immunoSEQ Assay, a bias-controlled multiplex PCR. On the authors' methods: Nucleated cell counts per sample were estimated from amplification of reference gene primers within the assay. To quantify the absolute abundance of each unique TCRbeta CDR3 rearrangement, sequence reads were collapsed and filtered. Productive Simpson clonality was computed per sample as the square root of Simpson's diversity index over productive rearrangements. TCRdb provides this immuneACCESS table in a form limited to in-frame rearrangements. Some clones are lacking; in checked studies, under half of them reflect an unresolved V gene, and why the rest are absent is not known. The V and J calls and clone size come from that table; D and trimming were worked out from the DNA. This sample lists 250,000 or so clones; approximately 84% were detected once. The ten largest make up about 7% of the sample.

The germline V gene (reference sequence) supplies CDR1 LGHDT and CDR2 YNNKEL. V is trimmed back by 0 bases and J by 10 bases, and the junction contains 9 bases that no gene match accounts for. Its CDR3 holds 16 amino acids, cysteine through phenylalanine. CDR3 DNA is the only sequence kept; it has 48 bases, read in frame from the first base. Overall study results and their limits: The amount of clinical and demographic metadata varied by source and participant and was provided uncurated.

Details on this clone: Which antigen it targets is not known. No clone much larger than this one lies a single base away; base qualities are absent.

This receptor chain uses TRBV3-1 (or the pseudogene TRBV3-2) and TRBJ2-2, and TRBD2 matches 9 of the central bases. The TCR was taken from a woman aged 50 to 60 who had been exposed to COVID-19. Sequencing was carried out using PBMCs or T cells enriched from blood (not recorded which). The CDR3 in this case is CASSQDIGRGGVELFF. The sequence in DNA is TGTGCCAGCAGCCAAGACATAGGGCGGGGGGGCGTGGAGCTGTTTTTT.